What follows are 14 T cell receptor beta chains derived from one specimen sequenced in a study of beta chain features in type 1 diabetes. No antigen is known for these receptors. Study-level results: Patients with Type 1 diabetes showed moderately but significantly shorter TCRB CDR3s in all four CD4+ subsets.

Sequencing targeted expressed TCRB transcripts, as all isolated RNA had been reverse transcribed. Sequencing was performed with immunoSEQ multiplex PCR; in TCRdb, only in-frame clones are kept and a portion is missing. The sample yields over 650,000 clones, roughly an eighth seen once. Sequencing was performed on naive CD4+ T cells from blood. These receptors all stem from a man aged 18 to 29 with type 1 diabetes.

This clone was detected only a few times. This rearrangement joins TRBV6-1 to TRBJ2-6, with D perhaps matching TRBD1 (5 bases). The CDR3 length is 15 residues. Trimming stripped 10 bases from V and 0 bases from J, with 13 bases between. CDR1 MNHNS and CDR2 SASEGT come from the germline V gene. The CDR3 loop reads CATQGFSSGANVLTF. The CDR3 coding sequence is TGTGCCACCCAGGGATTTTCCTCTGGGGCCAACGTCCTGACTTTC.

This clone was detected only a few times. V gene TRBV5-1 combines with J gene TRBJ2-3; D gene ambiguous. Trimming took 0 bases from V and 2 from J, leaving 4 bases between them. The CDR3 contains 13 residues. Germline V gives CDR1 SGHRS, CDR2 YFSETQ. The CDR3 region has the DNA TGCGCCAGCAGCTTGGGGATCACAGATACGCAGTATTTT. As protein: CASSLGITDTQYF.

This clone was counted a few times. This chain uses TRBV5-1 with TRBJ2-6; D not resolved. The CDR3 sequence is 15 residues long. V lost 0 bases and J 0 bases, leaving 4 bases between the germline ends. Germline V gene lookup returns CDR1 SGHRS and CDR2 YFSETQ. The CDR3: CASSLELSGANVLTF. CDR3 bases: TGCGCCAGCAGCTTGGAGCTCTCTGGGGCCAACGTCCTGACTTTC.

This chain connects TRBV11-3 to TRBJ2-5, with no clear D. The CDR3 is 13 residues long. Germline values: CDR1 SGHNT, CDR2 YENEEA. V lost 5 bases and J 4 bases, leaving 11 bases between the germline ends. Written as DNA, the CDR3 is TGTGCCAGCAGCGTAACCCAACTAGAGACCCAGTACTTC. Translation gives CASSVTQLETQYF.

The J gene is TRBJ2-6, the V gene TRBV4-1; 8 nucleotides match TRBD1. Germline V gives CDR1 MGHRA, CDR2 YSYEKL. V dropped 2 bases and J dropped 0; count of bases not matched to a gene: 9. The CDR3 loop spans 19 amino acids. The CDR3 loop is CASSQTLGQGLSGANVLTF. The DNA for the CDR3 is TGCGCCAGCAGCCAAACACTCGGACAGGGCCTCTCTGGGGCCAACGTCCTGACTTTC.

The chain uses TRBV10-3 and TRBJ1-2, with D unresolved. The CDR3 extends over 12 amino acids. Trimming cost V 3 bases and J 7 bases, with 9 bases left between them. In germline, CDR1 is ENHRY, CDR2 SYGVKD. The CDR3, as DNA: TGTGCCATCAGTGACGTCGGTGGTGGCTACACCTTC. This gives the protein CAISDVGGGYTF.

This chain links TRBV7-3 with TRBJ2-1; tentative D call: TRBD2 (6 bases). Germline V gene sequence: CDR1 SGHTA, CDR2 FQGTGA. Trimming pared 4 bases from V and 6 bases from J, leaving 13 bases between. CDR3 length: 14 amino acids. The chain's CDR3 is CASSSEDYINEQFF. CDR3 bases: TGTGCCAGCAGCTCGGAGGACTACATCAATGAGCAGTTCTTC.

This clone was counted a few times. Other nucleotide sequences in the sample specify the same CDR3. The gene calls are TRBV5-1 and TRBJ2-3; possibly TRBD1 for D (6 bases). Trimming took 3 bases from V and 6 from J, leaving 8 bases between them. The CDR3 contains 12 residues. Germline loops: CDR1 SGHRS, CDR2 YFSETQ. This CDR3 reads CASSSQGDTQYF. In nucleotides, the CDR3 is TGCGCCAGCAGCTCCCAGGGGGATACGCAGTATTTT.

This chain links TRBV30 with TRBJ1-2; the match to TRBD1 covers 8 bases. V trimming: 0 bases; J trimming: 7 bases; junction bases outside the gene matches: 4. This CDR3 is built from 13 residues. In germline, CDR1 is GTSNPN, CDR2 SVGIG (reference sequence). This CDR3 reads CAWSVGQGRGYTF. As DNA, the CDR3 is TGTGCCTGGAGTGTCGGACAGGGTCGTGGCTACACCTTC.

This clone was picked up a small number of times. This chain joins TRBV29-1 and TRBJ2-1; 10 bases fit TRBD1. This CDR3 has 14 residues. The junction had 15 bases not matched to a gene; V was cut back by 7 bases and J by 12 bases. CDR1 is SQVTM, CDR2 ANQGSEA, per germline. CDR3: CSARGGQGSSWQFF. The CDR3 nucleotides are TGCAGCGCTAGAGGGGGACAGGGGAGTAGTTGGCAGTTCTTC.

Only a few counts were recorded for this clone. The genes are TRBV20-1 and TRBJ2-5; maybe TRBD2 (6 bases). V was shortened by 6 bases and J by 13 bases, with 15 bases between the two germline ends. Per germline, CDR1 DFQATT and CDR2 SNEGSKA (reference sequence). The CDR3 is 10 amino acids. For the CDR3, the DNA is TGCAGTGCCTTGGGACTCCCCCGGTACTTC. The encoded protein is CSALGLPRYF.

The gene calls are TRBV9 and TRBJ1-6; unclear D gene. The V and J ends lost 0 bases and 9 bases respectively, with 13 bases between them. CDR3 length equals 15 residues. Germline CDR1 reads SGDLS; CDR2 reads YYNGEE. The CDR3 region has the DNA TGTGCCAGCAGCGTAGGGTTAGGTCCAGGTTCACCCCTCCACTTT. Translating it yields CASSVGLGPGSPLHF.

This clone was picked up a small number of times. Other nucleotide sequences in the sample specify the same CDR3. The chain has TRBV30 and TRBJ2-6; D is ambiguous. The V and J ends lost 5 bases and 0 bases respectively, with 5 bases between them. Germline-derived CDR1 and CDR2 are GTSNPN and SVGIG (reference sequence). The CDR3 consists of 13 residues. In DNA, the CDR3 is TGTGCCTGGTCGAGCTCTGGGGCCAACGTCCTGACTTTC. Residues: CAWSSSGANVLTF.

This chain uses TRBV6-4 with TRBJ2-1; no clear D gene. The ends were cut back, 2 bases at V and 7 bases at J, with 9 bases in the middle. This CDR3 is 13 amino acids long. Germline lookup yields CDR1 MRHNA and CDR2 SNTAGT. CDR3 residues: CASSDEGGNEQFF. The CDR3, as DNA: TGTGCCAGCAGTGACGAAGGTGGGAATGAGCAGTTCTTC.